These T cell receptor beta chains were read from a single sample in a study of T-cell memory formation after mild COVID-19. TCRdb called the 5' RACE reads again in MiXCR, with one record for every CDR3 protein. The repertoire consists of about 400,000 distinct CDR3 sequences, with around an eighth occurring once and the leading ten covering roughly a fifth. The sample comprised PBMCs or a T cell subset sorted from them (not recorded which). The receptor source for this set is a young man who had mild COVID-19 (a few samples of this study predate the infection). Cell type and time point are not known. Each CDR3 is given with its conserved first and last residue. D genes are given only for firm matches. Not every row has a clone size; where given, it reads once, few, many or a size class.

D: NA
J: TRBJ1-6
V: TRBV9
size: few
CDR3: CASSVGLSSYNSPLHF
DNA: TGTGCCAGCAGCGTAGGCTTGTCCTCCTATAATTCACCCCTCCACTTT

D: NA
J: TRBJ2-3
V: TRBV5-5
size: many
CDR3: CASSQDYSTDTQYF
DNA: TGTGCCAGCAGCCAAGACTATAGCACAGATACGCAGTATTTT

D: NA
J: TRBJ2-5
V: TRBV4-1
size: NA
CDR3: CASSPGAEQETQYF
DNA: TGCGCCAGCAGCCCCGGGGCAGAACAAGAGACCCAGTACTTC

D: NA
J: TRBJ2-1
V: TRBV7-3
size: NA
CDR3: CASSLALRGNEQFF
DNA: TGTGCCAGCAGCTTGGCACTTCGGGGCAATGAGCAGTTCTTC

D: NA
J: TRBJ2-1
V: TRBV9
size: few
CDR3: CASSPRGKGDEQFF
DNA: TGTGCCAGCAGCCCGCGGGGGAAGGGGGATGAGCAGTTCTTC

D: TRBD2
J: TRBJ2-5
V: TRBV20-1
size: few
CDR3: CSARDSRTSWETQYF
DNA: TGCAGTGCTAGAGATAGTAGGACTAGCTGGGAGACCCAGTACTTC

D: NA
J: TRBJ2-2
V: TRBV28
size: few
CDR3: CASSPLTGNTGELFF
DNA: TGTGCCAGCAGCCCACTGACAGGGAACACCGGGGAGCTGTTTTTT

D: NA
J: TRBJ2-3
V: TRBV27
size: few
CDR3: CASSLRGQLVDTQYF
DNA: TGTGCCAGCAGTTTACGGGGCCAACTTGTAGATACGCAGTATTTT

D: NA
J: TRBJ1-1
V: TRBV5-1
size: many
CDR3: CASSYGQSTEAFF
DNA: TGCGCCAGCAGCTACGGACAGTCCACTGAAGCTTTCTTT

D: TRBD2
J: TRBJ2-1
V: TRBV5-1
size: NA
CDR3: CASSQNLAGGLNEQFF
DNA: TGCGCCAGCAGCCAGAACCTAGCGGGGGGGCTCAATGAGCAGTTCTTC

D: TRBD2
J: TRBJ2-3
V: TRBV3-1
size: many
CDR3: CASSQVLELAGLDTQYF
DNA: TGTGCCAGCAGCCAAGTGCTTGAACTAGCGGGGCTCGATACGCAGTATTTT

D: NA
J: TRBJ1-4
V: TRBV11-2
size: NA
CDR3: CASSSEWALSSTGEKLFF
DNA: TGTGCCAGCAGCTCCGAATGGGCACTAAGCTCCACGGGTGAAAAACTGTTTTTT

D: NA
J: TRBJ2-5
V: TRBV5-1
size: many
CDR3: CASRRGQEQETQYF
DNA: TGCGCCAGCAGGCGGGGGCAGGAACAAGAGACCCAGTACTTC

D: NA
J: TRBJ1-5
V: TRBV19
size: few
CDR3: CASSPAVGQPQHF
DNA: TGTGCCAGTAGTCCAGCAGTCGGTCAGCCCCAGCATTTT

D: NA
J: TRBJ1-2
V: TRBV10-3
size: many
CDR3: CAISESEEDGYTF
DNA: TGTGCCATCAGTGAGTCTGAGGAGGACGGCTACACCTTC

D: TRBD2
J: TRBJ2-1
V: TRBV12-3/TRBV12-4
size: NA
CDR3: CASSRYSGELYNEQFF
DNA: TGTGCCAGCAGCCGTTATAGCGGGGAGCTCTACAATGAGCAGTTCTTC

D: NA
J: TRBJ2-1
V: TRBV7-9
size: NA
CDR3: CASSYAGDPEQFF
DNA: TGTGCCAGCAGCTACGCCGGGGACCCCGAGCAGTTCTTC

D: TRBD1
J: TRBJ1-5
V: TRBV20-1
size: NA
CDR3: CSAHRGRNQPQHF
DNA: TGCAGTGCTCACAGGGGGCGCAATCAGCCCCAGCATTTT

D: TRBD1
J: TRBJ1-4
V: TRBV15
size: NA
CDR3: CATSSFGTGRGELFF
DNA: TGTGCCACCAGCAGCTTCGGGACAGGGCGGGGGGAACTGTTTTTT

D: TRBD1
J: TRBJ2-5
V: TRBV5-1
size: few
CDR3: CASSSGQGTHQETQYF
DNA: TGCGCCAGCAGCTCGGGACAGGGGACGCACCAAGAGACCCAGTACTTC

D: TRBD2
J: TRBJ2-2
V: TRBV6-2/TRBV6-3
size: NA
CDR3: CASSYIAGITGELFF
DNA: TGTGCCAGCAGTTACATAGCGGGGATAACCGGGGAGCTGTTTTTT

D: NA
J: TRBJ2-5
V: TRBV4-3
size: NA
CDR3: CASSQGQQGWETQYF
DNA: TGCGCCAGCAGCCAAGGACAACAGGGTTGGGAGACCCAGTACTTC

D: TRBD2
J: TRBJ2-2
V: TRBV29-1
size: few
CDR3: CSVPRSGGNTGELFF
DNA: TGCAGCGTCCCGCGGAGCGGGGGGAACACCGGGGAGCTGTTTTTT

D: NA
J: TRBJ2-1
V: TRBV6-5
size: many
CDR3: CASSPVARNEQFF
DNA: TGTGCCAGCAGCCCCGTGGCTCGAAATGAGCAGTTCTTC

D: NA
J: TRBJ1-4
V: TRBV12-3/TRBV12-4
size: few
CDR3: CASSPGPGMTNEKLFF
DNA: TGTGCCAGCAGTCCTGGACCCGGTATGACTAATGAAAAACTGTTTTTT

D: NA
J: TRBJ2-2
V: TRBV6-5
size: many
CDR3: CASSYSGINGELFF
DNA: TGTGCCAGCAGTTACTCAGGGATAAACGGGGAGCTGTTTTTT

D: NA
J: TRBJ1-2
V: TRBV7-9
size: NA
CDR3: CASSRGPRAPF
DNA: TGTGCCAGCAGCCGGGGACCAAGAGCCCCCTTC

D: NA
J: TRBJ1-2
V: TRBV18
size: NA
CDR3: CASSPVSGVSNYGYTF
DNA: TGTGCCAGCTCACCAGTCTCGGGGGTTTCTAACTATGGCTACACCTTC

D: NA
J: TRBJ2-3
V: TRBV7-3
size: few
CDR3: CASSLKVYTDTQYF
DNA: TGTGCCAGCAGCCTAAAGGTTTACACAGATACGCAGTATTTT

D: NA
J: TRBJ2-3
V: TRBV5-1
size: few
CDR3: CASSSADTDTQYF
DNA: TGCGCCAGCAGCTCGGCCGACACAGATACGCAGTATTTT

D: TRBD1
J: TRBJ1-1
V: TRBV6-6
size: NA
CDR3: CASSYTYMTGEGTEAFF
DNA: TGTGCCAGCAGTTACACCTATATGACAGGGGAAGGGACTGAAGCTTTCTTT

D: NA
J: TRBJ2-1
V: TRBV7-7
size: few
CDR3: CASSLGLGDEQFF
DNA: TGTGCTAGCAGCTTAGGCTTGGGGGATGAGCAGTTCTTC

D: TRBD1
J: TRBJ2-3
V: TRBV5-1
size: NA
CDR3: CASNPGQGPDTQYF
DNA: TGCGCCAGCAACCCGGGACAGGGACCAGATACGCAGTATTTT

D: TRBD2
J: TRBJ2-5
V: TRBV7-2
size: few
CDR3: CASSSGTSGGLMETQYF
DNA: TGTGCCAGCAGCAGCGGGACTAGCGGGGGTTTGATGGAGACCCAGTACTTC

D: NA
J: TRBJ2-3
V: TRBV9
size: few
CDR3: CASSVAGPAADTQYF
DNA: TGTGCCAGCAGCGTAGCGGGGCCGGCCGCAGATACGCAGTATTTT

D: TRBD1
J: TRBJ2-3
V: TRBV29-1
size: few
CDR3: CSVEDLQGAGIFDTQYF
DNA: TGCAGCGTTGAAGATCTGCAGGGGGCAGGGATTTTCGATACGCAGTATTTT

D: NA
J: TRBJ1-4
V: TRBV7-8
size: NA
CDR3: CASSLAGPSSANEKLFF
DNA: TGTGCCAGCAGCTTAGCGGGACCTAGCTCGGCTAATGAAAAACTGTTTTTT